The 27 T cell receptor beta chains below come from one sample, sequenced in a study of somatic mutations in cytotoxic T cells in rheumatoid arthritis. The table came from immunoSEQ multiplex PCR; TCRdb's copy has only in-frame clones and leaves some out. The sample has just under 9,500 clones, roughly 79% seen once. The sample comprised CD8+ T cells sorted from blood. These receptors were taken from an adult with rheumatoid arthritis.

The chain uses TRBV28 and TRBJ2-2; 7 bases line up with TRBD2. J gave up 6 bases and V 0 bases, and 10 bases lay outside the gene matches. Germline V lookup: CDR1 MDHEN, CDR2 SYDVKM. CDR3 length: 17 amino acids. CDR3 sequence: CASSLWGGTTWAGELFF. CDR3 nucleotides: TGTGCCAGCAGTTTATGGGGGGGGACTACGTGGGCCGGGGAGCTGTTTTTT.

CDR3 bases: TGTGCCACCAGCAACCTCGACAGAGGGATGTCTTTCTTT. This sequence encodes CATSNLDRGMSFF. This chain uses TRBV15 with TRBJ1-1, with D possibly being TRBD1 (5 bases). V was pared by 4 bases and J by 12 bases, with 18 bases between. The germline V gene has CDR1 LNHNV and CDR2 YYDKDF (reference sequence). The CDR3 is 13 residues long.

The V gene is TRBV7-3, the J gene TRBJ1-1; D is uncertain. Looked up from germline, CDR1 is SGHTA and CDR2 is FQGTGA. This CDR3 region has 13 residues. V was shortened by 5 bases and J by 1 base, with 8 bases between the two germline ends. The chain's CDR3 is CASSVSRNTEAFF. As DNA, the CDR3 is TGTGCCAGCAGCGTTTCCCGGAACACTGAAGCTTTCTTT.

V is TRBV9 and J is TRBJ2-5, with D unresolved. Germline V gene lookup returns CDR1 SGDLS and CDR2 YYNGEE. This CDR3 contains 17 residues. V lost 0 bases, J lost 0 bases, and 15 bases lay in between. CDR3 sequence (DNA): TGTGCCAGCAGCGTAGCCAGCCCCGATCCGTACCAAGAGACCCAGTACTTC. Its protein product is CASSVASPDPYQETQYF.

The chain recombines TRBV27 with TRBJ1-5; D is unresolved. Germline CDR1 is MNHEY and CDR2 is SMNVEV (reference sequence). CDR3 length equals 13 residues. V was cut by 6 bases and J by 2 bases, with 8 bases left in between. CDR3 sequence (DNA): TGTGCCAGCAGCTACGAGGGCAATCAGCCCCAGCATTTT. Encoded protein: CASSYEGNQPQHF.

The V and J genes are TRBV6-4 and TRBJ2-1; D is uncertain. CDR1 and CDR2 from the germline V gene are MRHNA and SNTAGT. CDR3 length equals 15 residues. The V end lost 6 bases, the J end lost 1 base, and 13 bases lay between the germline ends. CDR3 bases: TGTGCCAGCAGCGGAGAAGGCGGTTCCTACAATGAGCAGTTCTTC. Translated: CASSGEGGSYNEQFF.

V gene TRBV19 combines with J gene TRBJ1-5; D is perhaps TRBD1 (6 bases). The CDR3 is 14 amino acids. V lost 4 bases to trimming and J lost 4 bases, with 11 bases between them. CDR1 and CDR2 (germline): LNHDA, SQIVND (reference sequence). The DNA of the CDR3 is TGTGCCAGTAGTAACGCCAGGGGAAATCAGCCCCAGCATTTT. This gives the protein CASSNARGNQPQHF.

This clone was seen a single time. The rearrangement joins TRBV6-1 to TRBJ1-1; 7 nucleotides align to TRBD1. With V trimmed by 6 bases and J by 6 bases, 4 bases remained unmatched. Germline CDR1 and CDR2: MNHNS and SASEGT. The CDR3 length is 12 residues. The CDR3 protein is CASRPGTAEAFF. The DNA of the CDR3 is TGTGCCAGCAGGCCCGGGACAGCTGAAGCTTTCTTT.

By proportion, this clone is medium-sized. This chain joins TRBV2 and TRBJ1-1; D is ambiguous. The ends were cut back, 0 bases at V and 0 bases at J, with 8 bases in the middle. The CDR3 is made up of 15 amino acids. CDR1 is SNHLY, CDR2 FYNNEI, per germline. CDR3 nucleotide sequence: TGTGCCAGCAGTGAAGCGTACAGAATGAACACTGAAGCTTTCTTT. It codes for CASSEAYRMNTEAFF.

V and J are TRBV7-9 and TRBJ2-3, with D perhaps TRBD1 or TRBD2 (5 bases each). CDR3 length: 13 amino acids. The V end lost 3 bases, the J end lost 4 bases, and 8 bases lay between the germline ends. The germline CDR1 and CDR2 sequences are SEHNR and FQNEAQ (reference sequence). The CDR3 coding sequence is TGTGCCAGCAGCTTTGTGGGGGCAGATACGCAGTATTTT. Amino acids: CASSFVGADTQYF.

The chain couples TRBV4-1 to TRBJ2-5; D gene ambiguous. The V gene's germline CDR1 is MGHRA and CDR2 YSYEKL. The V end lost 1 base, the J end lost 1 base, and 10 bases lay between the germline ends. The CDR3 runs to 15 residues. CDR3 loop: CASSQVVAIQETQYF. The DNA for the CDR3 is TGCGCCAGCAGCCAAGTCGTTGCGATCCAAGAGACCCAGTACTTC.

This clone was picked up one time. The chain has TRBV14 and TRBJ2-7; TRBD2 aligns across 9 bases. Trimming cost V 0 bases and J 8 bases; bases outside gene matches: 5. The CDR3 consists of 14 residues. CDR1 and CDR2 from the germline V gene are SGHDN and FVKESK. DNA of the CDR3: TGTGCCAGCAGCCAAGATCGACTAGCGGAGAAGCAGTACTTC. This sequence encodes CASSQDRLAEKQYF.

This clone was seen more than once but under ten times. The CDR3 DNA follows: TGTGCCAGCAGGACAGGGGACACCGGGGAGCTGTTTTTT. It specifies CASRTGDTGELFF. The V gene is TRBV27, the J gene TRBJ2-2; 8 bases are shared with TRBD1. Germline V gives CDR1 MNHEY, CDR2 SMNVEV (reference sequence). Trimming cost V 6 bases and J 3 bases; bases outside gene matches: 0. The CDR3 runs to 13 residues.

This chain joins TRBV6-4 and TRBJ2-1, with D maybe TRBD1 (6 bases). The V end lost 3 bases, the J end lost 14 bases, and 17 bases lay between the germline ends. Germline loops: CDR1 MRHNA, CDR2 SNTAGT. CDR3 length equals 13 residues. CDR3: CASSEGGHQGKFF. In DNA, the CDR3 is TGTGCCAGCAGTGAAGGGGGACACCAGGGAAAGTTCTTC.

The chain employs TRBV29-1 and TRBJ2-2; D tentatively fits TRBD1 or TRBD2 (6 bases each). The germline V gene has CDR1 SQVTM and CDR2 ANQGSEA. The CDR3 length is 16 residues. V gave up 6 bases and J gave up 3 bases, with 20 bases separating them. This CDR3 reads CSVRDLQGKDTGELFF. CDR3 DNA sequence: TGCAGCGTGCGGGACCTACAGGGAAAAGACACCGGGGAGCTGTTTTTT.

The rearrangement links TRBV10-3 to TRBJ2-7, with 12 bases lining up with TRBD2. The CDR3 contains 18 residues. In germline, CDR1 is ENHRY, CDR2 SYGVKD. J lost 2 bases, V lost 0 bases, and 8 bases had no gene match. In DNA, the CDR3 is TGTGCCATCAGTGAGTCGTCCCGGGCTAGCGGGAGGGCCTACGAGCAGTACTTC. Translating gives CAISESSRASGRAYEQYF.

This clone counts as medium-sized. V gene TRBV11-2 combines with J gene TRBJ1-1; D gene ambiguous. This CDR3 is 12 amino acids long. V lost 6 bases and J lost 8, with 13 bases in between. The germline gives CDR1 SGHAT, CDR2 FQNNGV. CDR3 protein: CASSRSPTEAFF. Written as DNA, the CDR3 is TGTGCCAGCAGTCGAAGTCCCACCGAAGCTTTCTTT.

The table lists this clone with a count of one. CDR3 in amino acids: CASSIILSGANVLTF. The CDR3 nucleotides are TGTGCCAGTAGTATAATCCTCTCTGGGGCCAACGTCCTGACTTTC. J is TRBJ2-6 and V is TRBV19; no firm D call. CDR3 size: 15 residues. V lost 2 bases, J lost 0 bases, and 5 bases lay in between. CDR1 LNHDA and CDR2 SQIVND come from the germline V gene (reference sequence).

This chain uses TRBV4-2 with TRBJ1-1; D is unclear. The germline V and J ends were trimmed by 1 base and 4 bases, with 7 bases remaining between them. Per the germline V gene, CDR1 is LGHNA and CDR2 is YNFKEQ. The CDR3 extends over 13 amino acids. In DNA form, the CDR3 reads TGTGCCAGCAGCCAAGTCGGAGGCACTGAAGCTTTCTTT. This sequence encodes CASSQVGGTEAFF.

The chain links TRBV5-4 to TRBJ2-7; D is unclear. CDR1 and CDR2 (germline): SGHNT, YYREEE (reference sequence). This CDR3 contains 15 residues. V was trimmed by 2 bases and J by 2 bases, leaving 14 bases between them. CDR3 protein: CASSFGWAATYEQYF. Here the CDR3 DNA reads TGTGCCAGCAGCTTTGGATGGGCAGCGACCTACGAGCAGTACTTC.

V is TRBV27 and J is TRBJ2-7; D is uncertain. This CDR3 is 14 amino acids long. From germline, CDR1 is MNHEY and CDR2 SMNVEV (reference sequence). The V and J ends lost 0 bases and 3 bases respectively, with 9 bases between them. The CDR3 spells CASSLSTPNYEQYF. CDR3 nucleotides: TGTGCCAGCAGTTTATCGACGCCGAACTACGAGCAGTACTTC.

The chain uses TRBV7-9 and TRBJ2-1, with 7 bases that match TRBD2. Trimming took 3 bases from V and 2 from J; bases not matched to a gene: 4. This CDR3 has 15 amino acids. The germline V gene encodes CDR1 SEHNR and CDR2 FQNEAQ (reference sequence). The chain's CDR3 is CASSLGGGPYNEQFF. In nucleotides, the CDR3 is TGTGCCAGCAGCTTGGGGGGAGGGCCCTACAATGAGCAGTTCTTC. Full variable domain (remainder filled in from reference TRBV7-9 and TRBJ2-1): DTGVSQNPRHKITKRGQNVTFRCDPISEHNRLYWYRQTLGQGPEFLTYFQNEAQLEKSRLLSDRFSAERPKGSFSTLEIQRTEQGDSAMYLCASSLGGGPYNEQFFGPGTRLTVL.

By sample share, this clone is medium-sized. The chain couples TRBV9 to TRBJ2-5; no clear D gene. V lost 4 bases and J lost 4, with 11 bases in between. Germline CDR1 SGDLS, CDR2 YYNGEE. The CDR3 length is 13 residues. This CDR3 reads CASSTLTLETQYF. CDR3 DNA sequence: TGTGCCAGCAGCACTCTGACGCTAGAGACCCAGTACTTC.

This chain uses TRBV6-1 with TRBJ2-3; D is undetermined. Germline V CDR1 and CDR2: MNHNS, SASEGT. The length of the CDR3 is 14 residues. Trimming took off 0 bases at V and 0 bases at J, with 4 bases between the two ends. The CDR3 DNA is TGTGCCAGCAGTGAAGCGCCGAGCACAGATACGCAGTATTTT. This encodes CASSEAPSTDTQYF.

V is TRBV4-1 and J is TRBJ1-3, with D unresolved. V gave up 1 base and J gave up 2 bases, with 12 bases separating them. The CDR3 is 16 residues long. Germline CDR1 is MGHRA and CDR2 is YSYEKL. CDR3 residues: CASSQVQAEAGNTIYF. In nucleotides, the CDR3 is TGCGCCAGCAGCCAAGTGCAGGCGGAGGCTGGAAACACCATATATTTT.

This clone has a handful of counts. This sequence joins TRBV6-4 and TRBJ2-2; D not certain. CDR3 size: 15 residues. CDR1 and CDR2 (germline): MRHNA, SNTAGT. The V end was cut by 8 bases, the J end by 4 bases, with 17 bases between. DNA of the CDR3: TGTGCCAGCGGGCCCAGCGACCAGAGCACCGGGGAGCTGTTTTTT. As protein: CASGPSDQSTGELFF.

The chain uses TRBV7-2 and TRBJ2-1; TRBD2 is a possible D gene (5 bases). The germline CDR1 and CDR2 sequences are SGHTA and FQGNSA. V lost 3 bases, J lost 10 bases, and 7 bases lay in between. The CDR3 runs to 11 residues. CDR3 nucleotides: TGTGCCAGCAGCTTTGGACTGGAGCAGTTCTTC. This translates into CASSFGLEQFF.